This T cell receptor (beta chain) was sequenced during a study of control samples from healthy donors and cancer patients. The data were produced by immunoSEQ multiplex PCR, yet TCRdb's version contains in-frame clones alone and is incomplete. Among 53,000 or so clones, around 87% were seen once, and the ten largest hold 11% to 15%. Sequencing was done on a sample of PBMCs. This sequence was found in a man aged 55 to 70 with head and neck cancer.

The CDR3 region is CASSDAGTRVTQYF. CDR3 in DNA: TGTGCCAGCAGTGACGCAGGGACTCGGGTGACCCAGTACTTC. The chain is built from TRBV25-1 and TRBJ2-5, with D possibly matching TRBD2 (6 bases). The germline V and J ends were trimmed by 3 bases and 7 bases, with 15 bases remaining between them. There are 14 residues in the CDR3. Germline values: CDR1 MGHDK, CDR2 SYGVNS.